Described below is a single TCR beta chain sequence and its context. Study processing details: Nucleated cell counts were estimated from reference gene primer amplification. Profiling relied on immunoSEQ multiplex PCR, and the TCRdb table lists in-frame clones only, not all of them. V and J calls plus clone size are reproduced from that table; the DNA served to infer D and trimming. The sample yields 40,000 to 45,000 clones, roughly 89% seen once. This entry belongs to a study of blood T cell repertoires in COVID-19. Across the study: The cDNA or gDNA used as material had been derived from T cells, B-cell-depleted T cells, or PBMCs.

Trimming cost V 3 bases and J 1 base, with 11 bases left between them. Germline V lookup: CDR1 GTSNPN, CDR2 SVGIG (reference sequence). This CDR3 has 14 amino acids. Sequencing was done on a sample of peripheral blood. The TCR was taken from a man aged 45-65 years with active COVID-19. The gene calls are TRBV30 and TRBJ2-3, with D possibly matching TRBD2 (6 bases). The DNA for the CDR3 is TGTGCCTGGAGGGAGGCTAGCGGCACAGATACGCAGTATTTT. Protein: CAWREASGTDTQYF.